These T cell receptor beta chains were read from a single sample in a study of shared clonotypes between healthy human individuals. Clones were sequenced by immunoSEQ multiplex PCR, and TCRdb holds only the in-frame ones, with some missing. The sample lists 600,000 to 800,000 clones, just under 75% seen once, with roughly 1.8% in the top ten. Sequencing used memory CD4+ T cells sorted from blood. The receptors shown here come from a woman aged 25 to 45 in good health. Both conserved end residues are part of each CDR3. A D gene is named only where the DNA matches it firmly. Expanded clones are given a class, and other clones once, few, many or no size at all.

v_call	clone_size	j_call	d_call	cdr3_nt	cdr3_aa
TRBV11-3	-	TRBJ2-3	TRBD1	TGTGCCAGCAGCTTAAGACAGGGGACAGATACGCAGTATTTT	CASSLRQGTDTQYF
TRBV6-1	-	TRBJ2-5	TRBD1	TGTGCCATGACAGGGGGAGATACCCAGTACTTC	CAMTGGDTQYF
TRBV9	many	TRBJ2-7	TRBD2	TGTGCCAGCAGCGTAGGAGCGGGAGGAGATGTGTCCGACGAGCAGTACTTC	CASSVGAGGDVSDEQYF
TRBV7-9	-	TRBJ2-7	-	TGTGCCAGCAGCTTAGGGACACTCCCTTGGGGCGAGCAGTACTTC	CASSLGTLPWGEQYF
TRBV6-1	-	TRBJ1-1	-	TGTGCCAGCAGTGAAGCCCAGGTTAACACTGAAGCTTTCTTT	CASSEAQVNTEAFF
TRBV12-5	few	TRBJ1-3	-	TGTGCTAGTGGTTTGTCCAACTCAGGGATGGTGTATTTT	CASGLSNSGMVYF
TRBV6-6	-	TRBJ2-6	-	TGTGCCAGCAGGGGACGGGCCTCTGGGGCCAACGTCCTGACTTTC	CASRGRASGANVLTF
TRBV27	-	TRBJ2-7	-	TGTGCCAGCAGTTTATATCCGGGCTCTGGGACTTACGAGCAGTACTTC	CASSLYPGSGTYEQYF
TRBV2	-	TRBJ2-7	TRBD1	TGTGCCAGCAGTAAAGCCCGGGACAGGCTATACGAGCAGTACTTC	CASSKARDRLYEQYF
TRBV5-1	many	TRBJ2-1	TRBD2	TGCGCCAGCAGCTTGGTGGCTAGCGGGAGTGGGGGCAATGAGCAGTTCTTC	CASSLVASGSGGNEQFF
TRBV19	once	TRBJ1-1	TRBD1	TGTGCCAGTAGTACACGGGACAGGGGAGACGAAATGAACACTGAAGCTTTCTTT	CASSTRDRGDEMNTEAFF
TRBV30	-	TRBJ1-4	-	TGTGCCTGGAGTGTACACGGAGATGGTGAAAAACTGTTTTTT	CAWSVHGDGEKLFF
TRBV7-2	-	TRBJ1-6	-	TGTGCCAGCAGCTCTCAACGGGACACCCTTCAATCCCTCCACTTT	CASSSQRDTLQSLHF
TRBV2	-	TRBJ2-7	-	TGTGCCAGCATGTTGGCCTACGAGCAGTACTTC	CASMLAYEQYF
TRBV21-1	-	TRBJ1-1	-	TGTGCCAGCAGTTGTTTACTAGCTACAATTCGCACTGAAGCTTTCTTT	CASSCLLATIRTEAFF
TRBV30	-	TRBJ2-1	-	TGTGCCTGGACGAGGGGACTGTTGAGCTCCTACAATGAGCAGTTCTTC	CAWTRGLLSSYNEQFF
TRBV28	-	TRBJ1-2	-	TGTGCCAGCAGCAAGGGGGGTAACTATGGCTACACCTTC	CASSKGGNYGYTF
TRBV5-1	-	TRBJ1-2	TRBD1	TGCGCCAGCAGCCCCGGACAGGGGGCCCTCGTAGAGGGCTACACCTTC	CASSPGQGALVEGYTF
TRBV5-1	-	TRBJ2-2	TRBD1	TGCGCCAGCAGCCCTGGACAGGAAAACACCGGGGAGCTGTTTTTT	CASSPGQENTGELFF
TRBV6-6	-	TRBJ1-2	-	TGTGCCAGCAGTTACGGGGCTGGGGGGTTGGACTATGGCTACACCTTC	CASSYGAGGLDYGYTF
TRBV18	-	TRBJ1-2	-	TGTGCCAGCTCACCCTCAGGAGGGGACTATGGCTACACCTTC	CASSPSGGDYGYTF
TRBV18	few	TRBJ2-7	TRBD2	TGTGCCAGCTCACCAGGGACTAGCCGGAGGGCCGAGCAGTACTTC	CASSPGTSRRAEQYF
TRBV2	-	TRBJ1-1	TRBD1	TGTGCCAGTTCGGACAGGGGGGTAGTGAACACTGAAGCTTTCTTT	CASSDRGVVNTEAFF
TRBV7-9	-	TRBJ1-1	-	TGTGCCAGCAGTTCTACTGGGAAGGGGCAAGCTTTCTTT	CASSSTGKGQAFF
TRBV4-2	-	TRBJ2-2	-	TGTGCCAGCAGCCAAGCGAGGGCAACGAACACCGGGGAGCTGTTTTTT	CASSQARATNTGELFF
TRBV5-1	once	TRBJ2-7	TRBD2	TGCGCCAGCAGCCTAAGGACTAGCGGGAGCTACGAGCAGTACTTC	CASSLRTSGSYEQYF
TRBV6-6	-	TRBJ1-4	TRBD1	TGTGCCAGCAGTTCCGCGCTCTCAGGGGGAAAACTGTTTTTT	CASSSALSGGKLFF
TRBV7-7	-	TRBJ2-3	-	TGTGCCAGCAGCAGCTCTAGCGGTGGGGGCCTTAAGTATTTT	CASSSSSGGGLKYF
TRBV6-1	-	TRBJ1-1	TRBD1	TGTGCCAGCAGTCGGGACAGGGAGGGCACTGAAGCTTTCTTT	CASSRDREGTEAFF
TRBV7-6	-	TRBJ2-7	TRBD2	TGTGCCAGCAGCCTACTAGCGGGATGGCGATACGAGCAGTACTTC	CASSLLAGWRYEQYF
TRBV19	-	TRBJ2-7	-	TGTGCCAGTAGTCCGAGCCCGACAAGCTACGAGCAGTACTTC	CASSPSPTSYEQYF
TRBV5-1	-	TRBJ1-1	-	TGCGCCAGCAGCCCAGGCCACGCTGGGACTGAAGCTTTCTTT	CASSPGHAGTEAFF
TRBV7-6	few	TRBJ2-1	TRBD1	TGTGCCAGCAGCCTGAGGGGACAGGGGCACGATGAGCAGTTCTTC	CASSLRGQGHDEQFF
TRBV4-2	-	TRBJ1-1	-	TGTGCCAGCAGCCAGGAGCTCCGGGGGAACACTGAAGCTTTCTTT	CASSQELRGNTEAFF